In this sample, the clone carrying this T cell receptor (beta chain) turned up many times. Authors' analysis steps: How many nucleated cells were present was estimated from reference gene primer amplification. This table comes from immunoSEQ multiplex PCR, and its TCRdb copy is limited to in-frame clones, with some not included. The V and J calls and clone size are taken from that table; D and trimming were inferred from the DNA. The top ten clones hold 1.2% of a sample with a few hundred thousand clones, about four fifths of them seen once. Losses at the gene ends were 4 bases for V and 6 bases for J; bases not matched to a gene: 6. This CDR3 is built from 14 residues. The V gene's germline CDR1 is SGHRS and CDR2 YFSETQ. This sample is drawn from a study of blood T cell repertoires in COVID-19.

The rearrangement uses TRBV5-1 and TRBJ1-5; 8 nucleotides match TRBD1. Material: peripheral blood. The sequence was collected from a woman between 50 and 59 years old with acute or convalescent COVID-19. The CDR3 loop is CASSRGQGGQPQHF. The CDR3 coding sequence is TGCGCCAGCAGCCGTGGACAGGGAGGTCAGCCCCAGCATTTT.